A selection of T cell receptor beta chains follows, all from one sample in a study of shared T cell receptors in the human thymus. The protocol was immunoSEQ multiplex PCR, while the TCRdb copy is restricted to in-frame clones and leaves out a portion. This sample carries 600,000 to 900,000 clones, 70% to 90% of them seen once, and the ten largest clones take around 0.0094%. The sample was also linked to a second study, of human thymus T cells.

Sequencing was carried out using thymocytes. The source is a girl in the first two years of life with a congenital heart defect. Each CDR3 is given with its conserved first and last residue. D genes are given only for firm matches. Part of the rows lack a size; the others show once, few, many or a class for expanded clones.

j_gene | d_gene | len | abundance | v_gene | CDR3nt | CDR3aa
TRBJ2-7 | TRBD1 | 14 | few | TRBV10-2 | TGCGCCAGCAGTTCCGGGACAGTATCCTACGAGCAGTACTTC | CASSSGTVSYEQYF
TRBJ2-2 | - | 18 | - | TRBV21-1 | TGTGCCAGCAGCCCCAAAGGGTATGGCAGGGGGCGGACCGGGGAGCTGTTTTTT | CASSPKGYGRGRTGELFF
TRBJ2-7 | TRBD1 | 17 | - | TRBV4-1 | TGCGCCAGCAGCCAAGATCGCGGGGACAGGGGGCCTGCCGAGCAGTACTTC | CASSQDRGDRGPAEQYF
TRBJ2-1 | TRBD2 | 18 | - | TRBV4-3 | TGCGCCAGCAGCCAAGGAGGCCTAGCGGGGGCCGTCTTTAATGAGCAGTTCTTC | CASSQGGLAGAVFNEQFF
TRBJ1-5 | - | 18 | - | TRBV6-1 | TGTGCCAGCAGTGATTTTTGGTGTTGCGGGGGTAGCAATCAGCCCCAGCATTTT | CASSDFWCCGGSNQPQHF
TRBJ2-3 | TRBD1 | 14 | - | TRBV7-2 | TGTGCCAGCAGCTTCGACAGGGTTGCAGATACGCAGTATTTT | CASSFDRVADTQYF
TRBJ1-1 | - | 14 | - | TRBV19 | TGTGCCAGTAGTATCCAGGGGATACACACTGAAGCTTTCTTT | CASSIQGIHTEAFF
TRBJ1-2 | TRBD1 | 15 | - | TRBV6-5 | TGTGCCAGCAGCACCGACAGGGTAATTGGGCGCGGCTACACCTTC | CASSTDRVIGRGYTF
TRBJ2-1 | - | 16 | - | TRBV10-1 | TGCGCCAGCAGTGAGGCCCTAGCACCAACTGACAATGAGCAGTTCTTC | CASSEALAPTDNEQFF
TRBJ1-1 | - | 15 | - | TRBV11-2 | TGTGCCAGCAGCTTAAGGCGGACAGAGGGTTTAGAAGCTTTCTTT | CASSLRRTEGLEAFF
TRBJ1-6 | - | 16 | few | TRBV2 | TGTGCCAGCAGTGAAGAGCTGGCGACACTGAGTTCACCCCTCCACTTT | CASSEELATLSSPLHF
TRBJ1-2 | - | 15 | - | TRBV9 | TGTGCCAGCAGCGTCCGGCGGGGGGAGATCTATGGCTACACCTTC | CASSVRRGEIYGYTF
TRBJ1-4 | TRBD1 | 17 | - | TRBV5-8 | TGTGCCAGCATATGGGACAGGGTCTTTGCAACTAATGAAAAACTGTTTTTT | CASIWDRVFATNEKLFF
TRBJ1-2 | - | 15 | - | TRBV2 | TGTGCCAGCAGTGACGCAGGGCGCCCTAACTATGGCTACACCTTC | CASSDAGRPNYGYTF
TRBJ2-4 | TRBD2 | 17 | - | TRBV7-2 | TGTGCCAGCAGCTTAGCGCGGGGTAGCGGGGGTAAAAACATTCAGTACTTC | CASSLARGSGGKNIQYF
TRBJ1-1 | - | 17 | - | TRBV7-6 | TGTGCCAGCACAACCCGGGCCCGTTGGGGGGAAGGCACTGAAGCTTTCTTT | CASTTRARWGEGTEAFF
TRBJ1-2 | - | 15 | - | TRBV7-6 | TGTGCCAGCAGCTCCAAACCTGACAGATGGGGAGGCTACACCTTC | CASSSKPDRWGGYTF
TRBJ1-6 | - | 14 | - | TRBV6-5 | TGTGCCAGCAGCTCCGACAGGTACAATTCACCCCTCCACTTT | CASSSDRYNSPLHF